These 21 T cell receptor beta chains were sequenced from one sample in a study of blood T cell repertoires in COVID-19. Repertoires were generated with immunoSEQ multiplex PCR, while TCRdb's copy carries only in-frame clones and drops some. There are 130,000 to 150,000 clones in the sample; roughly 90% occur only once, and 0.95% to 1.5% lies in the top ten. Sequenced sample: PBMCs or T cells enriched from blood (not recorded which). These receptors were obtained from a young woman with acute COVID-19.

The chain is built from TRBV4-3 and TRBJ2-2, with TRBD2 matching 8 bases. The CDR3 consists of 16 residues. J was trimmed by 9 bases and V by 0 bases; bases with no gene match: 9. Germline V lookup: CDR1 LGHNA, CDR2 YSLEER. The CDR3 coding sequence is TGCGCCAGCAGCCAAGAATGGAGCGGGAGTGGATGGGAGCTGTTTTTT. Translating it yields CASSQEWSGSGWELFF.

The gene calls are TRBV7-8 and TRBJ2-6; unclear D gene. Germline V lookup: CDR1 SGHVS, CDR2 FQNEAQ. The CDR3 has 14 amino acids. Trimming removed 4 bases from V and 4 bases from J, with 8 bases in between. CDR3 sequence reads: CASSSRSGANVLTF. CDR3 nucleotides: TGTGCCAGCAGCTCACGGTCGGGGGCCAACGTCCTGACTTTC.

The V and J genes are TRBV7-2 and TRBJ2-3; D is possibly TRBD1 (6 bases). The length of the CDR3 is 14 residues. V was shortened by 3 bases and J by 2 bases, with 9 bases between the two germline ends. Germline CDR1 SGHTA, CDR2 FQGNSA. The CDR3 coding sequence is TGTGCCAGCAGCTTTCGGACAGTCACAGATACGCAGTATTTT. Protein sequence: CASSFRTVTDTQYF.

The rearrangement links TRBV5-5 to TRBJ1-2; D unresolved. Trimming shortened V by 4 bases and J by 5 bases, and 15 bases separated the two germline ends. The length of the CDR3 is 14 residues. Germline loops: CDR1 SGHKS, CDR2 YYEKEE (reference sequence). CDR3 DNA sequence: TGTGCCAGCAGCCCGATGGGCCTTACTTATGGCTACACCTTC. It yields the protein CASSPMGLTYGYTF.

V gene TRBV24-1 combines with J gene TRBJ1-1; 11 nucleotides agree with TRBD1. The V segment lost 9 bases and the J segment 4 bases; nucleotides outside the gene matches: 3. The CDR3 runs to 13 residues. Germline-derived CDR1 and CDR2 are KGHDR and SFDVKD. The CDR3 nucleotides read TGTGCCACCCGGGACAGGGGGTCCACTGAAGCTTTCTTT. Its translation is CATRDRGSTEAFF.

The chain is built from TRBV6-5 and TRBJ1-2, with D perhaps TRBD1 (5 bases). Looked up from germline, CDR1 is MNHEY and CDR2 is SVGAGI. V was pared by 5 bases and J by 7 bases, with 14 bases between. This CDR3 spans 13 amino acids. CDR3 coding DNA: TGTGCCAGCAGTCTAAGAGACAGCCTTGGCTACACCTTC. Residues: CASSLRDSLGYTF.

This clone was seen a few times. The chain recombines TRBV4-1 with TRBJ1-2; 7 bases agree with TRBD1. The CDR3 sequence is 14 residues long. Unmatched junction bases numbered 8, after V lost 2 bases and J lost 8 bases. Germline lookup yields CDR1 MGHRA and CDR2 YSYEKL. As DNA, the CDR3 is TGCGCCAGCAGCCAACTTAACACAGGGGAAGGCTACACCTTC. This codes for CASSQLNTGEGYTF.

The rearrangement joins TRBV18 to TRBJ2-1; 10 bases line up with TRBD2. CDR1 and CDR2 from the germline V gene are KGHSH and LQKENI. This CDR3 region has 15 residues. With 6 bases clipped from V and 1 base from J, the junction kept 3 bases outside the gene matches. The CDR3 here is CASSELAGSYNEQFF. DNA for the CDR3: TGTGCCAGCTCGGAACTAGCGGGATCCTACAATGAGCAGTTCTTC. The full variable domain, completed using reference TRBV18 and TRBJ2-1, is NAGVMQNPRHLVRRRGQEARLRCSPMKGHSHVYWYRQLPEEGLKFMVYLQKENIIDESGMPKERFSAEFPKEGPSILRIQQVVRGDSAAYFCASSELAGSYNEQFFGPGTRLTVL.

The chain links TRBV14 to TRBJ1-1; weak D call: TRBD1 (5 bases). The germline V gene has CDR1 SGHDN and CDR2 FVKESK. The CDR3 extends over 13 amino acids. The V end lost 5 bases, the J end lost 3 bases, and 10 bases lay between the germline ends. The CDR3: CASSFDSYTEAFF. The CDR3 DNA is TGTGCCAGCAGCTTCGACAGCTACACTGAAGCTTTCTTT. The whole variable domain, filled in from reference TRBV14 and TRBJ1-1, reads EAGVTQFPSHSVIEKGQTVTLRCDPISGHDNLYWYRRVMGKEIKFLLHFVKESKQDESGMPNNRFLAERTGGTYSTLKVQPAELEDSGVYFCASSFDSYTEAFFGQGTRLTVV.

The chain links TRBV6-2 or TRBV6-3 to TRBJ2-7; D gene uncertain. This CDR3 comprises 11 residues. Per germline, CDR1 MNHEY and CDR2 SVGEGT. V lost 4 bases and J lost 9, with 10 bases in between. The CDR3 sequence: CASSSYDWQYF. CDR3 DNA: TGTGCCAGCAGTTCCTATGACTGGCAGTACTTC.

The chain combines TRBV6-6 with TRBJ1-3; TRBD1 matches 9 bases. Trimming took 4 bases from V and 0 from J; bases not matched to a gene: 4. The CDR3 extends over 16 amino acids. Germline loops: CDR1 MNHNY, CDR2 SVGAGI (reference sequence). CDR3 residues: CASSLPDRGSGNTIYF. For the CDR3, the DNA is TGTGCCAGCAGTTTACCGGACAGGGGCTCTGGAAACACCATATATTTT.

CDR3 DNA sequence: TGCGCCAGCAGCCAACAGGCGGGACAGGGGGTTGAGCAGTTCTTC. Translating it yields CASSQQAGQGVEQFF. The chain uses TRBV4-1 and TRBJ2-1; 11 bases agree with TRBD1. V gave up 2 bases and J gave up 9 bases; unmatched junction bases: 6. In germline, CDR1 is MGHRA, CDR2 YSYEKL. The CDR3 has 15 residues.

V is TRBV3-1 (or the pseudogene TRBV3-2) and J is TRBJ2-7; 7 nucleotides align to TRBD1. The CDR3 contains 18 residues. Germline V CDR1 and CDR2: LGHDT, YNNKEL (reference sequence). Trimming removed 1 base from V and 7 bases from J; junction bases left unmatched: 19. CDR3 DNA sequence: TGTGCCAGCAGCCAAGTCCGGACCGACAGGGCGAGTTTTGATGAGCAGTACTTC. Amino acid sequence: CASSQVRTDRASFDEQYF.

CDR3 coding DNA: TGTGCCAGCAGCGTAGGGCTAGCGGGAGGGAGTTTTCTTTACAATGAGCAGTTCTTC. It specifies CASSVGLAGGSFLYNEQFF. The V and J genes are TRBV9 and TRBJ2-1; 12 bases align to TRBD2. The CDR3 runs 19 residues. In germline, CDR1 is SGDLS, CDR2 YYNGEE. The junction had 11 bases not matched to a gene; V was cut back by 0 bases and J by 4 bases.

As DNA, the CDR3 is TGTGCCAGCAGTTACGGGGGCCTACTGGCGCGCACCGGGGAGCTGTTTTTT. Translated: CASSYGGLLARTGELFF. This chain uses TRBV6-2 or TRBV6-3 with TRBJ2-2, with D tentatively TRBD1 (6 bases). The CDR3 totals 17 residues. In germline, CDR1 is MNHEY, CDR2 SVGEGT. Trimming took off 2 bases at V and 4 bases at J, with 17 bases between the two ends.

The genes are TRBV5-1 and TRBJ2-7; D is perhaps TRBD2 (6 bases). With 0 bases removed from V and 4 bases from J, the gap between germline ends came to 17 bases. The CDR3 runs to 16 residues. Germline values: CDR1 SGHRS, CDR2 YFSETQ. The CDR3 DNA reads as TGCGCCAGCAGCTTGGATGGGTGGGGGGAAGAGTACGAGCAGTACTTC. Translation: CASSLDGWGEEYEQYF.

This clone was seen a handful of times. The CDR3, as DNA: TGTGCCAGCAGTCCAGACAGGGGGTATAGCAATCAGCCCCAGCATTTT. Its translation is CASSPDRGYSNQPQHF. The V call is TRBV27, the J call TRBJ1-5; 9 bases align to TRBD1. V lost 5 bases to trimming and J lost 0 bases; unmatched junction nucleotides: 5. The CDR3 runs to 16 residues. Germline V lookup: CDR1 MNHEY, CDR2 SMNVEV (reference sequence).

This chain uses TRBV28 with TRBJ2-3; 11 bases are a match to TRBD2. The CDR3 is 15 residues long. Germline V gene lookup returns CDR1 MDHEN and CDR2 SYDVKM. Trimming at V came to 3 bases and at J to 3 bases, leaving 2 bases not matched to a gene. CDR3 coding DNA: TGTGCCAGCAGTTTTCTAGCGGGAGGAACAGATACGCAGTATTTT. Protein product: CASSFLAGGTDTQYF. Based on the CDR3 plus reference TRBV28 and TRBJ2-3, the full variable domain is DVKVTQSSRYLVKRTGEKVFLECVQDMDHENMFWYRQDPGLGLRLIYFSYDVKMKEKGDIPEGYSVSREKKERFSLILESASTNQTSMYLCASSFLAGGTDTQYFGPGTRLTVL.

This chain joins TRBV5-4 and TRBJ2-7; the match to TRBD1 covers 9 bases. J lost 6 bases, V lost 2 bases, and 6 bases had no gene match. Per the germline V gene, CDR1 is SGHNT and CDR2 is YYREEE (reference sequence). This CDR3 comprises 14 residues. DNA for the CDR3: TGTGCCAGCAGCTTAGTACAGGGGGCAGTCGAGCAGTACTTC. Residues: CASSLVQGAVEQYF.

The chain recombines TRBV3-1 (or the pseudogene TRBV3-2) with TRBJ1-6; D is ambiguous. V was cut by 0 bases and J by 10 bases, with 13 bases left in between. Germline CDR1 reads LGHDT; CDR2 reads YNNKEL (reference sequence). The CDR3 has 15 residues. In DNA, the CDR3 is TGTGCCAGCAGCCAAGATCGTGGAGGGAGGTCACCCCTCCACTTT. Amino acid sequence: CASSQDRGGRSPLHF.

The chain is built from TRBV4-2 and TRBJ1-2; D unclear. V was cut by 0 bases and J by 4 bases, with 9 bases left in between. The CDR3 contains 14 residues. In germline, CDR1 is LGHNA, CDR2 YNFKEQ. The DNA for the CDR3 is TGTGCCAGCAGCCAAGATGCGGCCAGCTATGGCTACACCTTC. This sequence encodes CASSQDAASYGYTF.